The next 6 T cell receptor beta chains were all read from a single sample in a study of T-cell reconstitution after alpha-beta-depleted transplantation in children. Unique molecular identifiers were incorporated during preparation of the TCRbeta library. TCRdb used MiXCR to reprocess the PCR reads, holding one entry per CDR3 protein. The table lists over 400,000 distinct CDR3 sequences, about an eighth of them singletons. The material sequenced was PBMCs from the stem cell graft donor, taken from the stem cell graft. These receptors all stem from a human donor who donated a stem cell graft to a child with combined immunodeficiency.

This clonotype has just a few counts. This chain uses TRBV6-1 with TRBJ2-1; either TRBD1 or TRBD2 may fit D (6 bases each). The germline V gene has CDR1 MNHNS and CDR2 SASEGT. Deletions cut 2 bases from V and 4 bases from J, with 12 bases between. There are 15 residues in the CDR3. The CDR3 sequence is CASSELGGPYNEQFF. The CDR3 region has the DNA TGTGCCAGCAGTGAATTAGGGGGGCCTTACAATGAGCAGTTCTTC.

CDR3 loop: CASSLATGANEKLFF. As DNA, the CDR3 is TGTGCCAGCAGTTTAGCGACAGGGGCTAATGAAAAACTGTTTTTT. The chain uses TRBV28 and TRBJ1-4; 8 bases match TRBD1. The CDR3 is 15 residues long. CDR1 and CDR2 from the germline V gene are MDHEN and SYDVKM. V lost 2 bases, J lost 3 bases, and 2 bases stayed unmatched.

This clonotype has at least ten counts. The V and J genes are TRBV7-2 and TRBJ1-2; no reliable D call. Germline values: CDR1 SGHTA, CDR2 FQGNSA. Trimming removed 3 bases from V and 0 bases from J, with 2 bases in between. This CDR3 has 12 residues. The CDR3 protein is CASSFSNYGYTF. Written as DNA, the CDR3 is TGTGCCAGCAGCTTTTCTAACTATGGCTACACCTTC.

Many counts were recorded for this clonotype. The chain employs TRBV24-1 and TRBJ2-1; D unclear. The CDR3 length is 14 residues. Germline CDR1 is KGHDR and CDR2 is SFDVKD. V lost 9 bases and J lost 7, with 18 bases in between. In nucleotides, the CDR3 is TGTGCCACCTCGGTTTCGGGTGGGAAGAATGAGCAGTTCTTC. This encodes CATSVSGGKNEQFF.

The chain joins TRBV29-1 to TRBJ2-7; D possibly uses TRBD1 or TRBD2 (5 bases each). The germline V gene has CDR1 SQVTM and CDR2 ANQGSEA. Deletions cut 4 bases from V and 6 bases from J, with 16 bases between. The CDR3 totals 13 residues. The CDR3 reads CSVAVRDPSEQYF. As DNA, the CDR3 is TGCAGCGTTGCAGTCCGGGACCCCAGCGAGCAGTACTTC.

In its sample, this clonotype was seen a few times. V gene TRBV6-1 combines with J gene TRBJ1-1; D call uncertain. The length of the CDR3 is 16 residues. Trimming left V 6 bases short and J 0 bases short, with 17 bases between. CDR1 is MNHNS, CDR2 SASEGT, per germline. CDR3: CASSLTASPMNTEAFF. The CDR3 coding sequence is TGTGCCAGCAGCCTCACAGCTTCTCCGATGAACACTGAAGCTTTCTTT.